Given below is one T cell receptor (beta chain) in context. How the authors handled the data: Quantification of nucleated cells was approximated via reference gene primer amplification. Measured with immunoSEQ multiplex PCR; TCRdb has only the in-frame clones, and not every one. D and trimming come from the DNA, and the V and J calls and clone size come from that table. The table has fewer than 75,000 clones, about 87% seen once. CDR1 is MNHEY, CDR2 SVGAGI, per germline. V shed 6 bases, J shed 1 base, and the junction held 8 bases outside the gene matches. CDR3 length: 15 amino acids. This specimen comes from a study of blood T cell repertoires in COVID-19. Study as a whole: Sites in the United States, Italy and Spain provided acute and convalescent COVID-19 samples. PBMCs, B-cell-depleted T cells, or T cells were the source of the cDNA or gDNA that made up the material.

Sequencing was done on a sample of peripheral blood. This TCR was sampled from a man aged 60-69 years with active or convalescent COVID-19. The V gene is TRBV6-5, the J gene TRBJ1-1; TRBD1 aligns across 7 bases. CDR3 coding DNA: TGTGCCAGCAGAGCCCTAACAGGGGCGAACACTGAAGCTTTCTTT. It is translated as CASRALTGANTEAFF.